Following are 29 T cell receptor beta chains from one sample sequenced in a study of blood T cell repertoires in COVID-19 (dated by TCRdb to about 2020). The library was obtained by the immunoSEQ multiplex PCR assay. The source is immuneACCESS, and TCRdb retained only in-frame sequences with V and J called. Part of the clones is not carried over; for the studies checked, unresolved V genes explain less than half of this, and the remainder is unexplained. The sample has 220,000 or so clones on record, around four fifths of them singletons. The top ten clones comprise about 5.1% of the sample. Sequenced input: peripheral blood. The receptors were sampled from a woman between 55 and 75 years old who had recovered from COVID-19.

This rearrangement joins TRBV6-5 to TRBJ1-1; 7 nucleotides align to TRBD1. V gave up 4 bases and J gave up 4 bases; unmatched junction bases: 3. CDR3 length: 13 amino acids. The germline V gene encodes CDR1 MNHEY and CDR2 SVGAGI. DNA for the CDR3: TGTGCCAGCAGTTTAGACAGGGCCACTGAAGCTTTCTTT. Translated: CASSLDRATEAFF.

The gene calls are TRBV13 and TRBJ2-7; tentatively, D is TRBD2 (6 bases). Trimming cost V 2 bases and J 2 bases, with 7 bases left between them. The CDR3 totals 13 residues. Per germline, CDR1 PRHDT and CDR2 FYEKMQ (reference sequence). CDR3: CASSLQRAYEQYF. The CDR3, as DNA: TGTGCCAGCAGCTTACAGCGGGCCTACGAGCAGTACTTC.

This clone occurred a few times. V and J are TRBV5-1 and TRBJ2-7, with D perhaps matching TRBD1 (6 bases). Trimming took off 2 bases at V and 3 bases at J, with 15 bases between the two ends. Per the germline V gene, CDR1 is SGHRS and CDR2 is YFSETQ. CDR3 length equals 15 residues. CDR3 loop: CASSLRTVGYYEQYF. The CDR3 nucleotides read TGCGCCAGCAGCTTAAGGACAGTGGGATACTACGAGCAGTACTTC.

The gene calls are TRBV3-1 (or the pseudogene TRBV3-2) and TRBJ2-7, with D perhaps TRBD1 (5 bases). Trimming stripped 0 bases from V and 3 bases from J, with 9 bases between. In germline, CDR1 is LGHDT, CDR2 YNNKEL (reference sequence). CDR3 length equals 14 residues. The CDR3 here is CASSQDYQGYEQYF. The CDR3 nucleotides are TGTGCCAGCAGCCAAGATTACCAGGGCTACGAGCAGTACTTC.

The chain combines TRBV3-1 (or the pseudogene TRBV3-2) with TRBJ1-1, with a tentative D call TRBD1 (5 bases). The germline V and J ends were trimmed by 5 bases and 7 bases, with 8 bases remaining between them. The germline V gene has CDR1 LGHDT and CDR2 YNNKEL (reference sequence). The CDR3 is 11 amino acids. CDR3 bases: TGTGCCAGCAGCGAAAGGGGTGAAGCTTTCTTT. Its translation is CASSERGEAFF.

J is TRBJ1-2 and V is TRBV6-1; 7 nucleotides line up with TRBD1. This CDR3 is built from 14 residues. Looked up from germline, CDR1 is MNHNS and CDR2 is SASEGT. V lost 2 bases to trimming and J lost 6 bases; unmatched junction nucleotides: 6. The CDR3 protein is CASSEIVTGNGYTF. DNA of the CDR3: TGTGCCAGCAGTGAAATAGTGACAGGGAATGGCTACACCTTC.

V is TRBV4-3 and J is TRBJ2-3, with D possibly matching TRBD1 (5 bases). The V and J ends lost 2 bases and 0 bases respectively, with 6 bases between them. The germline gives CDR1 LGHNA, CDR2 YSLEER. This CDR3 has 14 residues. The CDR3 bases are TGCGCCAGCAGCCAACAGGGTAGCACAGATACGCAGTATTTT. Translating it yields CASSQQGSTDTQYF.

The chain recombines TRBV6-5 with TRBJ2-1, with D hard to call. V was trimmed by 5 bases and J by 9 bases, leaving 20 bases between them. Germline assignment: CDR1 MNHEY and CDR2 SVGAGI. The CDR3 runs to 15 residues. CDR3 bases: TGTGCCAGCAGTCCCTCTCGGGTACTTTCCAGTGAGCAGTTCTTC. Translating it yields CASSPSRVLSSEQFF.

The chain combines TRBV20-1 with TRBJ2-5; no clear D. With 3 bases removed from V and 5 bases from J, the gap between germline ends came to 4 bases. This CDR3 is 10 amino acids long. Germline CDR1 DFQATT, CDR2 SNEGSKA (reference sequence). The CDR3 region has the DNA TGCAGTGCTAGCGGGGAGACCCAGTACTTC. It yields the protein CSASGETQYF.

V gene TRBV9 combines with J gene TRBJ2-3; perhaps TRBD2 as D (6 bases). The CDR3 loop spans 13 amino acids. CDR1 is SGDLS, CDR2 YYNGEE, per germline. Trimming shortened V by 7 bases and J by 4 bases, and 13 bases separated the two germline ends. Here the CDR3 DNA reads TGTGCCAGCTCTCTGGGGACTGCAGATACGCAGTATTTT. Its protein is CASSLGTADTQYF.

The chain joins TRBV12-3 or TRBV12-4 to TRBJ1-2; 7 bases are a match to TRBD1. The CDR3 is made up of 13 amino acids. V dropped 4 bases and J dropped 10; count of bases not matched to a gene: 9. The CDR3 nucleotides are TGTGCCAGCAGTTCTTACCGGGACAGAGTCTACACCTTC. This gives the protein CASSSYRDRVYTF.

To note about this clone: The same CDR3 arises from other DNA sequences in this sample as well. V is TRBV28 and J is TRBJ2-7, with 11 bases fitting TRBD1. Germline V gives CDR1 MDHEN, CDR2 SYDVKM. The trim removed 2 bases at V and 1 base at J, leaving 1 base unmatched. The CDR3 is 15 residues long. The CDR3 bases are TGTGCCAGCAGTTTAGGGACAGGGGGTTCCTACGAGCAGTACTTC. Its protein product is CASSLGTGGSYEQYF.

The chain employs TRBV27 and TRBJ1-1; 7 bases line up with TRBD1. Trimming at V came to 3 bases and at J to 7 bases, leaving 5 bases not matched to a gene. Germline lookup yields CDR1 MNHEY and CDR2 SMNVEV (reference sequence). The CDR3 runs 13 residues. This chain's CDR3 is CASSLSQGFEAFF. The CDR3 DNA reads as TGTGCCAGCAGTTTGTCACAGGGGTTTGAAGCTTTCTTT.

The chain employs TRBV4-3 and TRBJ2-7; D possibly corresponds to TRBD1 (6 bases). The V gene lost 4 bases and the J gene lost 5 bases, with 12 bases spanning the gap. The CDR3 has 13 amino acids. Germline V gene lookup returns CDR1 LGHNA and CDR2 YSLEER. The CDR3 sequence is CASSRTGTHEQYF. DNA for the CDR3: TGCGCCAGCAGCCGAACAGGGACCCACGAGCAGTACTTC.

The CDR3 is CASSVLTSGGYSTDTQYF. The CDR3 DNA reads TGTGCCAGCAGCGTGTTAACTAGCGGGGGATATAGCACAGATACGCAGTATTTT. The chain couples TRBV9 to TRBJ2-3; 11 bases line up with TRBD2. The junction had 8 bases not matched to a gene; V was cut back by 2 bases and J by 0 bases. The CDR3 length is 18 residues. CDR1 is SGDLS and CDR2 is YYNGEE in the germline V gene.

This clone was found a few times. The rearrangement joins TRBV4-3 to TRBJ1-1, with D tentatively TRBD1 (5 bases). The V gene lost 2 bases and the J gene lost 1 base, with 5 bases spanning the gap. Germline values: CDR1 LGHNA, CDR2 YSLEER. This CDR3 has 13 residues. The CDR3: CASSQTGNTEAFF. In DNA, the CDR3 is TGCGCCAGCAGCCAAACAGGGAACACTGAAGCTTTCTTT.

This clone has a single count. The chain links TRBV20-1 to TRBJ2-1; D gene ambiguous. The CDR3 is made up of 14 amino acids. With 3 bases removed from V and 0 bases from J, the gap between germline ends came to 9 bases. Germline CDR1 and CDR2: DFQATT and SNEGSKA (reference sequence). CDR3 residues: CSASDEASYNEQFF. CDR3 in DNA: TGCAGTGCTAGTGACGAGGCCTCCTACAATGAGCAGTTCTTC.

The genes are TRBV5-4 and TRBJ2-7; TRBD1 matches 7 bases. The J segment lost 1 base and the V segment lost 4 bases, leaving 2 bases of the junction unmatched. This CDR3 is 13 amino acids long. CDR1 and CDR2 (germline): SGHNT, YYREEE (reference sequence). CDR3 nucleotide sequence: TGTGCCAGCAGCCCGGGACAGTCCTACGAGCAGTACTTC. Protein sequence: CASSPGQSYEQYF. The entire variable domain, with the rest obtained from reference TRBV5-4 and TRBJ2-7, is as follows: ETGVTQSPTHLIKTRGQQVTLRCSSQSGHNTVSWYQQALGQGPQFIFQYYREEENGRGNFPPRFSGLQFPNYSSELNVNALELDDSALYLCASSPGQSYEQYFGPGTRLTVT.

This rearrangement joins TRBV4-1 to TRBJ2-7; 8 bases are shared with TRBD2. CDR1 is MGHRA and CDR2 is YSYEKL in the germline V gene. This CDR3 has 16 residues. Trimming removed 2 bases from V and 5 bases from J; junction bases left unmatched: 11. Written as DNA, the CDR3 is TGCGCCAGCAGCCAAACCCTGTTAGCGGGATTCAACGAGCAGTACTTC. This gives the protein CASSQTLLAGFNEQYF.

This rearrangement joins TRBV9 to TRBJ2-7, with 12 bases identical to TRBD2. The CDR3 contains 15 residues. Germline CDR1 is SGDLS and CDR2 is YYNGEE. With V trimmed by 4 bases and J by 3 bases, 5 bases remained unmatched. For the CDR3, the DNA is TGTGCCAGCAGCTTCCGACTAGCGGGGGTCTACGAGCAGTACTTC. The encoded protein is CASSFRLAGVYEQYF.

The CDR3, as DNA: TGTGCCAGCAGCGTGGGACTTACCGGGACTAGCGAGAATGAGCAGTTCTTC. Translation gives CASSVGLTGTSENEQFF. The V gene is TRBV9, the J gene TRBJ2-1, with TRBD2 matching 10 bases. CDR1 and CDR2 from the germline V gene are SGDLS and YYNGEE. The CDR3 has 17 amino acids. The V and J ends lost 2 bases and 7 bases, in that order; junction bases with no gene match: 12.

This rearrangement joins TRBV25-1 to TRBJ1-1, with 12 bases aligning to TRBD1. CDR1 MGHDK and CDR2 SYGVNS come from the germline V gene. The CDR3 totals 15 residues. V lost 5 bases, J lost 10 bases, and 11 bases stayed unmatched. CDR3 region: CASSQGGQGALRAFF. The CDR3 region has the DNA TGTGCCAGCAGTCAGGGGGGACAGGGGGCCCTCAGAGCTTTCTTT. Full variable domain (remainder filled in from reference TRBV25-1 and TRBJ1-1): EADIYQTPRYLVIGTGKKITLECSQTMGHDKMYWYQQDPGMELHLIHYSYGVNSTEKGDLSSESTVSRIRTEHFPLTLESARPSHTSQYLCASSQGGQGALRAFFGQGTRLTVV.

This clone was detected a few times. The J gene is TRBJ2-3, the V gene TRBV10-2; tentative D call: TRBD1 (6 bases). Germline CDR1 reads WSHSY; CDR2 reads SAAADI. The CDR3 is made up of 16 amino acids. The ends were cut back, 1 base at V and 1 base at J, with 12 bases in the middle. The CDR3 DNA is TGCGCCAGCAGTGAGTTTGGGGCAGGGGGCACAGATACGCAGTATTTT. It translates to CASSEFGAGGTDTQYF.

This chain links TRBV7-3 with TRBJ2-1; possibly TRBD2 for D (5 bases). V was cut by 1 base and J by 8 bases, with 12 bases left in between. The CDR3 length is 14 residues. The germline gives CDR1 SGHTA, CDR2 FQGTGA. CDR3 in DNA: TGTGCCAGCAGCTTAAGGCCTGGAGGCGATGAGCAGTTCTTC. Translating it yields CASSLRPGGDEQFF.

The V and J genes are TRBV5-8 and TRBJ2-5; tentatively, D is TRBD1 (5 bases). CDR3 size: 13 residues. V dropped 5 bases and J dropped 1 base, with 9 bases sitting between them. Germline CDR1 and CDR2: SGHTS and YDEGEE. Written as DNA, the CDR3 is TGTGCCAGCAGAACAGGCTCCCAAGAGACCCAGTACTTC. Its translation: CASRTGSQETQYF.

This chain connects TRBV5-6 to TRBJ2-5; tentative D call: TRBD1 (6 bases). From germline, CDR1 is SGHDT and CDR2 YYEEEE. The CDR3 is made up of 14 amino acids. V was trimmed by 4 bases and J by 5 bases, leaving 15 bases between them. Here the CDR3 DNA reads TGTGCCAGCAGCCCGGGGCAGGGGAAGGAGACCCAGTACTTC. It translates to CASSPGQGKETQYF. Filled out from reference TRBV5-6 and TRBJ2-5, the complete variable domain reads DAGVTQSPTHLIKTRGQQVTLRCSPKSGHDTVSWYQQALGQGPQFIFQYYEEEERQRGNFPDRFSGHQFPNYSSELNVNALLLGDSALYLCASSPGQGKETQYFGPGTRLLVL.

The CDR3 region has the DNA TGTGCCAGCAGCTCTTACAGGGACCATAATTCACCCCTCCACTTT. As protein: CASSSYRDHNSPLHF. The genes are TRBV11-2 and TRBJ1-6; D perhaps matches TRBD1 (6 bases). The CDR3 loop spans 15 amino acids. Germline lookup yields CDR1 SGHAT and CDR2 FQNNGV. The germline V and J ends were trimmed by 4 bases and 5 bases, with 12 bases remaining between them.

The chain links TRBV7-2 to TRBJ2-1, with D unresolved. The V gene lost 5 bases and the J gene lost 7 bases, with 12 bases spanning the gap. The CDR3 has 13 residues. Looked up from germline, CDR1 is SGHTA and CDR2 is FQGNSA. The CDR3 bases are TGTGCCAGCAGCCTAACCCGAGGTAATGAGCAGTTCTTC. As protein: CASSLTRGNEQFF. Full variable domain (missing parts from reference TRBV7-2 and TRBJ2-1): GAGVSQSPSNKVTEKGKDVELRCDPISGHTALYWYRQSLGQGLEFLIYFQGNSAPDKSGLPSDRFSAERTGGSVSTLTIQRTQQEDSAVYLCASSLTRGNEQFFGPGTRLTVL.

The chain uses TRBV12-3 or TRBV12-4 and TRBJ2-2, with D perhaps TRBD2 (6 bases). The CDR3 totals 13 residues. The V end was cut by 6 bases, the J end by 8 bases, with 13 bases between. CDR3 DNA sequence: TGTGCCAGCAGATCGGGACTCTTTGGGGAGCTGTTTTTT. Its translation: CASRSGLFGELFF.